This T cell receptor beta chain emerged from a study of liver allograft versus peripheral blood T cells. Study as a whole: Repertoires of T cell receptors in transplanted livers were compared with recipients' peripheral blood repertoires.

V gave up 6 bases and J gave up 3 bases; unmatched junction bases: 7. The CDR3 consists of 14 residues. A single record per CDR3 protein comes from TCRdb applying MiXCR to the reads. The profile shows 9,000 or so distinct CDR3 sequences, more than 25% of them singletons. General observations from the study: According to reports, the T cell receptor repertoires inside liver allografts differed from those in peripheral blood.

A word on this clonotype: Its antigen remains unidentified.

The TCR was taken from a human patient who had a liver transplant. Some of the T cells may derive from the graft donor. V usage is TRBV23-1 and J usage is TRBJ1-2, with TRBD1 identical over 7 bases. TRBV23-1 is assigned to the ORF class and has an uncertain function. In DNA form, the CDR3 reads TGCGCCAGCAGCTCTCGAGACAGGGACTATGGCTACACCTTC. Protein sequence: CASSSRDRDYGYTF.